This T cell receptor beta chain was documented in a study of blood T cell repertoires in COVID-19. At the level of the study: Italy, Spain and the United States were the sources of the convalescent and acute COVID-19 samples. From T cells, B-cell-depleted T cells, or PBMCs came the material, which was cDNA or gDNA.

The CDR3 loop spans 13 amino acids. The junction had 4 bases not matched to a gene; V was cut back by 4 bases and J by 5 bases. The germline V gene encodes CDR1 KGHSH and CDR2 LQKENI. In the authors' workflow: Nucleated cell counts were estimated from reference gene primer amplification. Repertoires were generated with immunoSEQ multiplex PCR, while TCRdb's copy carries only in-frame clones and drops some. V and J calls and clone size are as listed in that table; D and trimming were resolved from the DNA. In the table there are nearly 50,000 clones, about 84% of which are singletons. This rearrangement joins TRBV18 to TRBJ2-5; 7 bases are shared with TRBD1. Sequenced sample: peripheral blood. The receptor's source is a woman in her sixties with acute or convalescent COVID-19. CDR3 sequence (DNA): TGTGCCAGCTCACAAGGGACAGCGGAGACCCAGTACTTC. Its translation is CASSQGTAETQYF. The entire variable domain, with the rest obtained from reference TRBV18 and TRBJ2-5, is as follows: NAGVMQNPRHLVRRRGQEARLRCSPMKGHSHVYWYRQLPEEGLKFMVYLQKENIIDESGMPKERFSAEFPKEGPSILRIQQVVRGDSAAYFCASSQGTAETQYFGPGTRLLVL.